This note documents a single T cell receptor (beta chain) sequence. Its antigen is undetermined. The record originates from a study of beta chain features in type 1 diabetes. All of the isolated RNA was reverse transcribed, so expressed TCRB transcripts were sequenced. Only in-frame clones appear in the TCRdb table, and some are missing; sequencing was by immunoSEQ multiplex PCR. This sample has hundreds of thousands of clones, with 11% to 15% found just once. CDR1 and CDR2 from the germline V gene are GTSNPN and SVGIG (reference sequence). This CDR3 has 12 amino acids. Trimming shortened V by 0 bases and J by 6 bases, and 7 bases separated the two germline ends. Based on CD45RO/CCR7/CD25/CD127/CD95/CD27, CD4+ regulatory, stem cell-like memory, naive and central memory cells were sorted. Findings and limits, study-wide: VDJ junctions from type 1 diabetes patients carried fewer insertions and larger deletions. For Type 1 diabetes patients, all four CD4+ subsets carried TCRB CDR3s that were moderately but significantly shorter.

The sequence came from a man aged 18 to 30 with type 1 diabetes. The chain has TRBV30 and TRBJ2-3; D possibly corresponds to TRBD2 (5 bases). Sequencing was carried out using naive CD4+ T cells from blood. As DNA, the CDR3 is TGTGCCTGGAGTGTAGGACTGGATACGCAGTATTTT. Translated, it gives CAWSVGLDTQYF. Full variable domain (remainder filled in from reference TRBV30 and TRBJ2-3): SQTIHQWPATLVQPVGSPLSLECTVEGTSNPNLYWYRQAAGRGLQLLFYSVGIGQISSEVPQNLSASRPQDRQFILSSKKLLLSDSGFYLCAWSVGLDTQYFGPGTRLTVL.